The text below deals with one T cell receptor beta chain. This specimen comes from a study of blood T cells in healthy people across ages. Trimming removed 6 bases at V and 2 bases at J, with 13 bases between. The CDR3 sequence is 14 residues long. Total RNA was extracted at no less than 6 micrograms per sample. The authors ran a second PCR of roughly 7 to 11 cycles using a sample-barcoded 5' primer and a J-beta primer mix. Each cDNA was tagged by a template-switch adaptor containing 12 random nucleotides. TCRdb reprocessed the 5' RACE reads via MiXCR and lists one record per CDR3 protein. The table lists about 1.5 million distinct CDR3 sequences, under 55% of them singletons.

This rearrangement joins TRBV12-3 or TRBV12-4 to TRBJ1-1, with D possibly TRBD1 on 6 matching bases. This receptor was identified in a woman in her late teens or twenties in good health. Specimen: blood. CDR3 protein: CASRLQGPNTEAFF. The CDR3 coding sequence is TGTGCCAGCAGACTACAGGGACCTAACACTGAAGCTTTCTTT.